This T cell receptor beta chain was sequenced in a study of blood T cell repertoires in COVID-19. Study background: Samples taken during acute and convalescent COVID-19 were collected in the United States, Italy and Spain. From T cells, B-cell-depleted T cells, or PBMCs came the material, which was cDNA or gDNA.

This CDR3 has 11 amino acids. V was pared by 5 bases and J by 5 bases, with 7 bases between. Germline V gene data show CDR1 as SQVTM and CDR2 as ANQGSEA. In the original workflow: Reference gene primer amplification gave estimated nucleated cell counts. Repertoires were generated with immunoSEQ multiplex PCR, while TCRdb's copy carries only in-frame clones and drops some. V and J calls and clone size are as listed in that table; D and trimming were resolved from the DNA. The table includes 70,000 to 90,000 clones, around 75% detected once. This receptor was obtained from a human donor in a cohort sampled during active COVID-19. The chain has TRBV29-1 and TRBJ2-1; D is perhaps TRBD1 (5 bases). Specimen: peripheral blood. The CDR3 is CSVTRDNEQFF. The CDR3 nucleotides read TGCAGCGTTACCAGGGACAATGAGCAGTTCTTC.